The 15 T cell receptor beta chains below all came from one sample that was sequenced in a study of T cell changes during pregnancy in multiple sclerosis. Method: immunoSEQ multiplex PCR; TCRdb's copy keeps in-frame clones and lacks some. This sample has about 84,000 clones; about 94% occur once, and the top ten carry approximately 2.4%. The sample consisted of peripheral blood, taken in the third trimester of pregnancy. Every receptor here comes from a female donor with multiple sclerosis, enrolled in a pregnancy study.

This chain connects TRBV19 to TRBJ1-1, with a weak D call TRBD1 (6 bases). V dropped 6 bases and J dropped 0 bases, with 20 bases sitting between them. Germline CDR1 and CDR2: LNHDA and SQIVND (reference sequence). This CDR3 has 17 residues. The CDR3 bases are TGTGCCAGTAGCAGGACAGATATCTTAATCATGAACACTGAAGCTTTCTTT. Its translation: CASSRTDILIMNTEAFF.

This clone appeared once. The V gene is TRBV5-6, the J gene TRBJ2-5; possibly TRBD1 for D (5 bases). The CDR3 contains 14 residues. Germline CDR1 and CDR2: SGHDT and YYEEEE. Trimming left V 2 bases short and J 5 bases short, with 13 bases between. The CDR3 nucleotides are TGTGCCAGCAGCTTCGGCAGGGCCGAGGAGACCCAGTACTTC. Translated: CASSFGRAEETQYF.

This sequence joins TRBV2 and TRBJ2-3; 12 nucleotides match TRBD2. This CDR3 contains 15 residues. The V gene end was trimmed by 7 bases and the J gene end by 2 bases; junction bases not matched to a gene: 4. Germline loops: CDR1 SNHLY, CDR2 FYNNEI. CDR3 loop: CASTTSGGPTDTQYF. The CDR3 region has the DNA TGTGCCAGCACCACTAGCGGGGGGCCCACAGATACGCAGTATTTT.

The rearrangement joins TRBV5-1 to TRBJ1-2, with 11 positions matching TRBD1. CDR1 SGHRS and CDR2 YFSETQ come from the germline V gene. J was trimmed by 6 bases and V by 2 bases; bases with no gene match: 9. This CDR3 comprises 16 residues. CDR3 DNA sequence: TGCGCCAGCAGCTTAAAGACCCCGGGACAGGGGGATGGCTACACCTTC. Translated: CASSLKTPGQGDGYTF. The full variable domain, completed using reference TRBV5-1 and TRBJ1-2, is KAGVTQTPRYLIKTRGQQVTLSCSPISGHRSVSWYQQTPGQGLQFLFEYFSETQRNKGNFPGRFSGRQFSNSRSEMNVSTLELGDSALYLCASSLKTPGQGDGYTFGSGTRLTVV.

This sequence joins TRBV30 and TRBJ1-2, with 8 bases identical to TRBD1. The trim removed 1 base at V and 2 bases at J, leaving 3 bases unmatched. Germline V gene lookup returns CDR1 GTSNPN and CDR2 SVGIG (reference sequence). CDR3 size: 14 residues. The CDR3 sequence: CAWSGDRLNYGYTF. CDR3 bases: TGTGCCTGGAGTGGGGACAGGTTAAACTATGGCTACACCTTC.

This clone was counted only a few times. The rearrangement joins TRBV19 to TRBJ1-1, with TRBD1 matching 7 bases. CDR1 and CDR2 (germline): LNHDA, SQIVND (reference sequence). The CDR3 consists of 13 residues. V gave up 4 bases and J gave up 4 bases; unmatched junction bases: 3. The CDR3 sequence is CASSTGQVTEAFF. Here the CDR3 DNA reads TGTGCCAGTAGTACCGGACAGGTCACTGAAGCTTTCTTT.

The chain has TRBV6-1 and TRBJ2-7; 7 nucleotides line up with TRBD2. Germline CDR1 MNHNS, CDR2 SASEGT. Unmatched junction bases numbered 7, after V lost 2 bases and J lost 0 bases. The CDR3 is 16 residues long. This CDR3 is CASSEYGRGSSYEQYF. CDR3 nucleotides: TGTGCCAGCAGTGAATATGGGCGGGGGTCCTCCTACGAGCAGTACTTC.

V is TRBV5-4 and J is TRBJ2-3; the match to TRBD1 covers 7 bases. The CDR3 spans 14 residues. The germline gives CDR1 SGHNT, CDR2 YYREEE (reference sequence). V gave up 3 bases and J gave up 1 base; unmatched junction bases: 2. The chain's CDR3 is CASSYGTGTDTQYF. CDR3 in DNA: TGTGCCAGCAGCTACGGGACAGGCACAGATACGCAGTATTTT.

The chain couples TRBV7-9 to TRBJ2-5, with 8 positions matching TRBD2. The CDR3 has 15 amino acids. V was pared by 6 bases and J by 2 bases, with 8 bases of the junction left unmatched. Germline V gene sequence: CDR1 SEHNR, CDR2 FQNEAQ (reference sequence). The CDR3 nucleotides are TGTGCCAGCAGTCGATCGACTAGCGTACAAGAGACCCAGTACTTC. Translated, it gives CASSRSTSVQETQYF.

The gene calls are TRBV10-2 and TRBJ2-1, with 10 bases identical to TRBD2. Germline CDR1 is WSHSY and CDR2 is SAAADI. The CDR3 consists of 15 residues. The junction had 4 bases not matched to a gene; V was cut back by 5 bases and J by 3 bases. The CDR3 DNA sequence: TGCGCCAGCAGTAGCGGGGGGGCGGTCTACAATGAGCAGTTCTTC. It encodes CASSSGGAVYNEQFF.

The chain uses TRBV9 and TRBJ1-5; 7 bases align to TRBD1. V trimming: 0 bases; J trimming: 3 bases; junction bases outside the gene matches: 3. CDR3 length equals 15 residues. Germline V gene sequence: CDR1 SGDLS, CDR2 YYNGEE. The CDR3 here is CASSVDGQANQPQHF. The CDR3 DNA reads TGTGCCAGCAGCGTAGACGGACAGGCCAATCAGCCCCAGCATTTT.

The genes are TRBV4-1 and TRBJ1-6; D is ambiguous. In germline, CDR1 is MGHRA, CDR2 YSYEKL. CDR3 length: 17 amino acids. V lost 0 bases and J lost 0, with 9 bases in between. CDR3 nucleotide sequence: TGCGCCAGCAGCCAAGACTCGATCAGCTCCTATAATTCACCCCTCCACTTT. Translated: CASSQDSISSYNSPLHF.

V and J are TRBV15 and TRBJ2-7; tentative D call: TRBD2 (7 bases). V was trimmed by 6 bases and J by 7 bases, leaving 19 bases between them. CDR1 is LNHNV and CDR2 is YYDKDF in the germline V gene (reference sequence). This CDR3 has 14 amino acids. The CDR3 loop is CATSETGGLPEQYF. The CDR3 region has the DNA TGTGCCACCAGTGAGACGGGGGGCCTACCGGAGCAGTACTTC.

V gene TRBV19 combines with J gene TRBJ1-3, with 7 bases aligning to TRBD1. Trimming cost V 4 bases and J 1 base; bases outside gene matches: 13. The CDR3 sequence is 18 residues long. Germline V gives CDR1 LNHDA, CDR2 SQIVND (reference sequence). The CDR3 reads CASSKYPELQGSGNTIYF. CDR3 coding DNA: TGTGCCAGTAGTAAATACCCAGAACTACAGGGGTCTGGAAACACCATATATTTT.

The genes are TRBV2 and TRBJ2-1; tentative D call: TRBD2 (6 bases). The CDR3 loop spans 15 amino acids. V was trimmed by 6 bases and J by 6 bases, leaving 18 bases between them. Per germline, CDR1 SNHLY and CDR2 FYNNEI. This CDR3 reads CASRRGTSETNEQFF. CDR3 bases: TGTGCCAGCAGACGCGGGACCAGCGAGACCAATGAGCAGTTCTTC.